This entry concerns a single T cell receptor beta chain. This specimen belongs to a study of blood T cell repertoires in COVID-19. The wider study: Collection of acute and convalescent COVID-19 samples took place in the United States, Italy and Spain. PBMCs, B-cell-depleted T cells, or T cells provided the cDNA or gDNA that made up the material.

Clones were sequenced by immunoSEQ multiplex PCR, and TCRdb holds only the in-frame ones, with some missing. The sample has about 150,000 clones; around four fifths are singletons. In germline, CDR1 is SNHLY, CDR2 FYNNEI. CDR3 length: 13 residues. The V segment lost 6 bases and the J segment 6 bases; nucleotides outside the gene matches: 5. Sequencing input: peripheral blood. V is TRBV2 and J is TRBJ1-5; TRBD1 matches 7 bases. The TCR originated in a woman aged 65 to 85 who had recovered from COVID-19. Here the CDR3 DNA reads TGTGCCAGCAGGGGGCAGGGGGGTCAGCCCCAGCATTTT. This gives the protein CASRGQGGQPQHF.